The 2 T cell receptor beta chains presented below share a single source sample, sequenced in a study of OX40 agonist ivuxolimab in advanced cancers. The assay was immunoSEQ multiplex PCR, and TCRdb's table has in-frame clones only and misses some. Of 20,000 to 25,000 clones listed, less than 85% are singletons. This sample comprised CD4+ or CD8+ T cells sorted from blood, obtained in a trial of the OX40 agonist ivuxolimab. The receptors stem from an adult with an advanced solid tumor such as melanoma, head and neck, liver or kidney cancer.

This clone was seen just once. The chain has TRBV30 and TRBJ1-2; the D is unclear. Germline CDR1 is GTSNPN and CDR2 is SVGIG (reference sequence). V was pared by 4 bases and J by 7 bases, with 19 bases between. This CDR3 has 14 amino acids. The CDR3 spells CAWTAVGGSSGYTF. DNA for the CDR3: TGTGCCTGGACGGCCGTGGGAGGGAGTAGTGGCTACACCTTC.

Regarding this clone: Other DNA sequences of this sample code for an identical CDR3. The chain joins TRBV4-3 to TRBJ1-3; D is uncertain. CDR3 size: 16 residues. Looked up from germline, CDR1 is LGHNA and CDR2 is YSLEER. Trimming shortened V by 0 bases and J by 0 bases, and 9 bases separated the two germline ends. The CDR3 sequence is CASSQDRGNSGNTIYF. Written as DNA, the CDR3 is TGCGCCAGCAGCCAAGATCGCGGGAACTCTGGAAACACCATATATTTT.